These T cell receptor beta chains were read from a single sample in a study of identical twins. TCRdb fed the 5' RACE reads into MiXCR, producing one record per CDR3 protein. In the table there are hundreds of thousands of distinct CDR3 sequences, around 6.6% of which are singletons. The same sample was also used in a study of yellow fever vaccine responses in identical twins.

The sample consisted of memory (CD45RO+) T cells sorted from blood. Source of these receptors: a woman aged 18-30 years in good health. Both conserved end residues are part of each CDR3. The order of the fields is V gene, CDR3 length, D gene, clone size, J gene, CDR3 protein, CDR3 DNA. The D gene is left open where the match is weak. Rows give clone size only sometimes, using once, few, many, or a class for an expanded clone.

TRBV20-1,15,.,many,TRBJ2-6,CSARDRGSGANVLTF,TGCAGTGCTAGAGATCGGGGGTCTGGGGCCAACGTCCTGACTTTC
TRBV29-1,15,TRBD2,many,TRBJ2-1,CSVTRTSGSYNEQFF,TGCAGCGTAACACGGACTAGCGGGAGTTACAATGAGCAGTTCTTC
TRBV5-1,12,.,few,TRBJ2-1,CASRQGLNEQFF,TGCGCCAGCCGGCAGGGGCTCAATGAGCAGTTCTTC
TRBV5-5,14,.,.,TRBJ2-5,CASSLAGVQETQYF,TGTGCCAGCAGCTTGGCGGGGGTACAAGAGACCCAGTACTTC
TRBV6-4,15,TRBD1,.,TRBJ2-1,CASSDSEGAINEQFF,TGTGCCAGCAGTGACTCTGAGGGGGCTATAAATGAGCAGTTCTTC
TRBV20-1,15,.,many,TRBJ2-1,CSARVKTAPYNEQFF,TGCAGTGCTAGAGTAAAGACGGCCCCCTACAATGAGCAGTTCTTC
TRBV28,14,.,.,TRBJ2-4,CASSLRQQKNIQYF,TGTGCCAGCAGTTTGCGTCAGCAGAAAAACATTCAGTACTTC
TRBV28,14,.,many,TRBJ2-7,CASSSGNLNYEQYF,TGTGCCAGCAGTTCTGGCAACTTGAACTACGAGCAGTACTTC
TRBV11-2,14,.,few,TRBJ1-3,CASSLAPIGNTIYF,TGTGCCAGCAGCTTAGCCCCCATTGGAAACACCATATATTTT
TRBV7-8,16,.,.,TRBJ2-7,CASSLGIGILFYEQYF,TGTGCCAGCAGCTTAGGAATTGGGATCCTCTTCTACGAGCAGTACTTC
TRBV6-1,17,TRBD2,many,TRBJ2-2,CASSRSGRLANTGELFF,TGTGCCAGCAGCCGTAGCGGGAGGCTTGCGAACACCGGGGAGCTGTTTTTT
TRBV29-1,13,TRBD1,.,TRBJ1-5,CSVGKGADQPQHF,TGCAGCGTTGGTAAGGGGGCCGATCAGCCCCAGCATTTT
TRBV28,15,TRBD1,few,TRBJ1-4,CASSFRGQGNEKLFF,TGTGCCAGCAGTTTTCGGGGACAGGGTAATGAAAAACTGTTTTTT
TRBV27,14,.,.,TRBJ2-2,CASSPRVRTGELFF,TGTGCCAGCAGTCCGCGGGTGAGGACCGGGGAGCTGTTTTTT
TRBV6-2/TRBV6-3,17,.,few,TRBJ1-1,CASSYVSGGLENTEAFF,TGTGCCAGCAGTTACGTGAGTGGGGGGTTGGAGAACACTGAAGCTTTCTTT
TRBV18,15,TRBD1,few,TRBJ2-1,CASYERTGDSNEQFF,TGTGCCAGCTATGAAAGGACAGGGGATTCGAATGAGCAGTTCTTC
TRBV6-2/TRBV6-3,16,.,many,TRBJ2-2,CASTLGRISNTGELFF,TGTGCCAGCACCTTAGGGCGGATCTCGAACACCGGGGAGCTGTTTTTT
TRBV6-1,15,.,many,TRBJ2-2,CASSEKSQGSGELFF,TGTGCCAGCAGTGAAAAGAGTCAGGGATCCGGGGAGCTGTTTTTT
TRBV24-1,13,.,many,TRBJ1-4,CATKGPTNEKLFF,TGTGCCACCAAGGGACCGACTAATGAAAAACTGTTTTTT
TRBV7-9,15,TRBD1,.,TRBJ2-1,CASSSRDRDYNEQFF,TGTGCCAGCAGCTCCCGGGACAGGGACTACAATGAGCAGTTCTTC
TRBV12-3/TRBV12-4,15,.,many,TRBJ2-2,CASSLAVPGTGELFF,TGTGCCAGCAGTTTAGCGGTGCCGGGTACCGGGGAGCTGTTTTTT
TRBV5-6,14,.,.,TRBJ2-5,CASSFLDYAETQYF,TGTGCCAGCAGCTTCCTGGACTATGCAGAGACCCAGTACTTC
TRBV10-3,14,.,many,TRBJ1-2,CAISESMTIYGYTF,TGTGCCATCAGTGAGTCTATGACCATTTATGGCTACACCTTC
TRBV5-4,15,TRBD1,.,TRBJ2-5,CASRPWDRGGETQYF,TGTGCCAGCCGTCCTTGGGACAGGGGAGGGGAAACCCAGTACTTC
TRBV3-1,13,.,many,TRBJ1-1,CASSQGRDTEAFF,TGTGCCAGCAGCCAAGGAAGGGACACTGAAGCTTTCTTT
TRBV20-1,16,.,.,TRBJ1-2,CCANRDRDGVLYGYTF,TGCTGTGCGAACAGGGACCGTGATGGGGTTCTCTATGGCTACACCTTC
TRBV28,13,.,.,TRBJ1-5,CASSPTYIQPQHF,TGTGCCAGCAGCCCAACATACATCCAGCCCCAGCATTTT
TRBV20-1,13,.,many,TRBJ2-3,CSARGASDITQYF,TGCAGTGCTAGAGGGGCTAGCGATATTACGCAGTATTTT
TRBV3-1,13,.,.,TRBJ2-5,CASSQKGSQTQYF,TGTGCCAGCAGCCAAAAGGGTTCTCAGACCCAGTACTTC
TRBV11-3,15,.,.,TRBJ1-5,CASTLGGQSNQPQHF,TGTGCCAGCACCCTTGGGGGACAAAGCAATCAGCCCCAGCATTTT
TRBV28,20,.,many,TRBJ2-7,CASSFGARGVSAGDAYEQYF,TGTGCCAGCAGCTTCGGGGCCAGGGGGGTGTCAGCGGGAGACGCCTACGAGCAGTACTTC
TRBV7-9,14,.,many,TRBJ2-1,CASSWFGGSSEQFF,TGTGCCAGCAGCTGGTTTGGGGGCTCTAGTGAGCAGTTCTTC
TRBV5-1,13,.,many,TRBJ1-1,CASSGGRGTEAFF,TGCGCCAGCAGTGGGGGACGGGGGACTGAAGCTTTCTTT
TRBV12-3/TRBV12-4,15,.,many,TRBJ1-2,CASSSYEGGGYGYTF,TGTGCCAGCAGCTCATATGAGGGCGGCGGGTATGGCTACACCTTC
TRBV5-4,15,TRBD2,many,TRBJ2-5,CASSLGGLAGTTQYF,TGTGCCAGCAGCTTGGGTGGACTAGCGGGAACGACCCAGTACTTC
TRBV6-4,14,.,many,TRBJ2-1,CASSVGTEYNEQFF,TGTGCCAGCAGTGTCGGGACCGAATACAATGAGCAGTTCTTC
TRBV6-5,15,TRBD1,.,TRBJ2-5,CASNTPTGGLETQYF,TGTGCCAGCAATACTCCGACAGGGGGATTGGAGACCCAGTACTTC
TRBV29-1,14,TRBD1,few,TRBJ2-1,CSVHGTGTGYEQFF,TGCAGCGTCCACGGGACCGGGACAGGGTATGAGCAGTTCTTC
TRBV28,14,TRBD2,few,TRBJ2-1,CASSLFGGGNEQFF,TGTGCCAGCAGTTTATTCGGGGGGGGCAATGAGCAGTTCTTC
TRBV20-1,19,TRBD2,few,TRBJ2-3,CSARPGTRHSFGVLDTQYF,TGCAGTGCTAGACCCGGGACTAGGCATTCTTTCGGCGTTTTGGATACGCAGTATTTT
TRBV20-1,15,TRBD1,many,TRBJ2-5,CSAATGTGFGETQYF,TGCAGTGCAGCGACCGGGACAGGGTTTGGGGAGACCCAGTACTTC
TRBV24-1,14,.,.,TRBJ1-2,CATSDPGRAYGYTF,TGTGCCACCAGTGACCCGGGACGGGCCTATGGCTACACCTTC
TRBV12-3/TRBV12-4,14,.,many,TRBJ1-1,CASSLTAMNTEAFF,TGTGCCAGCAGCCTGACAGCTATGAACACTGAAGCTTTCTTT
TRBV20-1,15,.,few,TRBJ1-2,CSASPDRMVNYGYTF,TGCAGTGCTAGCCCCGACAGGATGGTAAACTATGGCTACACCTTC
TRBV5-1,16,.,.,TRBJ2-1,CASSLGAGANFDEQFF,TGCGCCAGCAGCTTGGGGGCGGGGGCAAATTTCGATGAGCAGTTCTTC
TRBV5-6,16,.,few,TRBJ2-2,CASRFSLNTHTGELFF,TGTGCCAGCAGGTTTTCCCTGAATACCCACACCGGGGAGCTGTTTTTT
TRBV27,16,TRBD2,many,TRBJ2-7,CASSRGASGFIYEQYF,TGTGCCAGCAGTCGCGGGGCTAGCGGGTTTATTTACGAGCAGTACTTC
TRBV9,18,TRBD2,.,TRBJ2-3,CASSVVGSSGSSTDTQYF,TGTGCCAGCAGCGTAGTAGGAAGTAGCGGGTCTAGCACAGATACGCAGTATTTT
TRBV12-3/TRBV12-4,14,.,.,TRBJ1-3,CASSPIGKGNTIYF,TGTGCCAGCAGTCCAATAGGGAAGGGAAACACCATATATTTT
TRBV24-1,16,TRBD2,many,TRBJ2-1,CATSEPGGGAVNEQFF,TGTGCCACCAGTGAACCCGGGGGGGGGGCTGTCAATGAGCAGTTCTTC
TRBV18,14,.,few,TRBJ2-5,CASSSGSTQETQYF,TGTGCCAGCTCATCCGGGAGCACTCAAGAGACCCAGTACTTC
TRBV5-1,15,TRBD2,many,TRBJ2-5,CASNQGLANSETQYF,TGCGCCAGCAACCAAGGACTAGCCAACTCAGAGACCCAGTACTTC
TRBV20-1,14,TRBD1,many,TRBJ1-1,CSANTGQGKTEAFF,TGCAGTGCTAACACGGGACAGGGTAAAACTGAAGCTTTCTTT